These 8 T cell receptor beta chains share one sample of origin, sequenced in a study of sequential checkpoint blockade in melanoma. Some clones are missing from TCRdb's copy, which holds only in-frame ones; the method was immunoSEQ multiplex PCR. The sample has 25,000 to 35,000 clones; roughly nine tenths are singletons. The treatment is: randomized to nivolumab then ipilimumab (arm A) or the reverse (arm B). The sample was CD8+ T cells sorted from blood (inferred from file names), taken from a patient given nivolumab and ipilimumab in sequence. The receptors were gathered from a human donor with melanoma.

This rearrangement joins TRBV6-4 to TRBJ2-3; 10 nucleotides align to TRBD1. CDR1 is MRHNA and CDR2 is SNTAGT in the germline V gene. After removal of 3 bases from V and 4 bases from J, the junction contained 1 base not matched to a gene. This CDR3 comprises 14 residues. The DNA for the CDR3 is TGTGCCAGCAGTGAAGGACAGGGGGCAGATACGCAGTATTTT. Its protein product is CASSEGQGADTQYF.

The V and J genes are TRBV4-3 and TRBJ2-7; 9 nucleotides line up with TRBD1. The J segment lost 5 bases and the V segment lost 0 bases, leaving 8 bases of the junction unmatched. Germline lookup yields CDR1 LGHNA and CDR2 YSLEER. The CDR3 contains 16 residues. CDR3 protein: CASSQEWDRVLNEQYF. CDR3 coding DNA: TGCGCCAGCAGCCAAGAATGGGACAGGGTGTTGAACGAGCAGTACTTC.

The chain uses TRBV5-1 and TRBJ2-5; weak D call: TRBD1 (6 bases). The CDR3 sequence is 13 residues long. V shed 7 bases and J shed 5 bases, with 15 bases lying between them. Germline CDR1 and CDR2: SGHRS and YFSETQ. The CDR3 spells CASRTAVPETQYF. As DNA, the CDR3 is TGCGCCAGCCGGACAGCGGTTCCGGAGACCCAGTACTTC.

The chain couples TRBV2 to TRBJ2-1; TRBD1 matches 10 bases. Trimming took 7 bases from V and 3 from J; bases not matched to a gene: 21. The CDR3 spans 20 residues. Germline V gives CDR1 SNHLY, CDR2 FYNNEI. CDR3 nucleotide sequence: TGTGCCAGCACCGGGACGAGACAGGGGGCTGCCCGTCACGTCTACAATGAGCAGTTCTTC. Protein: CASTGTRQGAARHVYNEQFF.

J is TRBJ2-3 and V is TRBV7-9, with D perhaps TRBD2 (6 bases). V lost 7 bases to trimming and J lost 0 bases, with 17 bases between them. The CDR3 covers 16 residues. Per germline, CDR1 SEHNR and CDR2 FQNEAQ (reference sequence). CDR3 nucleotide sequence: TGTGCCAGCACCCTCCAGGCCGGGACTAGCACAGATACGCAGTATTTT. It translates to CASTLQAGTSTDTQYF.

The V gene is TRBV6-5, the J gene TRBJ2-2; 7 nucleotides agree with TRBD1. CDR1 and CDR2 (germline): MNHEY, SVGAGI. V shed 2 bases and J 3 bases; nucleotides not matched to a gene: 0. This CDR3 is built from 14 residues. In DNA, the CDR3 is TGTGCCAGCAGTTACGGGACAGACACCGGGGAGCTGTTTTTT. Residues: CASSYGTDTGELFF.

V usage is TRBV13 and J usage is TRBJ2-1; 8 positions match TRBD1. CDR3 length: 17 residues. Losses at the gene ends were 4 bases for V and 1 base for J; bases not matched to a gene: 9. Germline loops: CDR1 PRHDT, CDR2 FYEKMQ (reference sequence). CDR3: CASSSPRDRRSYNEQFF. CDR3 nucleotide sequence: TGTGCCAGCAGCTCGCCCAGGGACAGGCGGTCCTACAATGAGCAGTTCTTC.

The chain joins TRBV19 to TRBJ1-1, with D maybe TRBD1 (5 bases). Trimming left V 5 bases short and J 5 bases short, with 12 bases between. This CDR3 is built from 13 residues. Germline V gives CDR1 LNHDA, CDR2 SQIVND (reference sequence). The CDR3 coding sequence is TGTGCCAGTAGTTTCGGGGGGGGTACTGAAGCTTTCTTT. It yields the protein CASSFGGGTEAFF.